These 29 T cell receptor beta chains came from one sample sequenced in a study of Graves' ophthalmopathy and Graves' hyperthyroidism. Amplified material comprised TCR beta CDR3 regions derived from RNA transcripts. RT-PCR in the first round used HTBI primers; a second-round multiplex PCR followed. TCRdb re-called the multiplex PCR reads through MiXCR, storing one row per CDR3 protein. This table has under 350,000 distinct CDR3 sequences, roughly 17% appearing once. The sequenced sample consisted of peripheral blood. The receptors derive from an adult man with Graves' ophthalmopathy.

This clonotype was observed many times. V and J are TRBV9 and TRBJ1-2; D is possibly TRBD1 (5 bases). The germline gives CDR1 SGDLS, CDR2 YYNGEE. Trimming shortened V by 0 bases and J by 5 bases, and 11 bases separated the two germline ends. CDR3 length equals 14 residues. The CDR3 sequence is CASSVGSQGYGYTF. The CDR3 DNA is TGTGCCAGCAGCGTAGGGTCCCAGGGTTATGGCTACACCTTC.

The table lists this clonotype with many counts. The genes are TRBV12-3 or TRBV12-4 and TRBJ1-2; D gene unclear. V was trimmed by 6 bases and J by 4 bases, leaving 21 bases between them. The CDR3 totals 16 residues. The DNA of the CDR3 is TGTGCCAGCAGCCCTGAGGCCTCGGGTGGTTTCTATGGCTACACCTTC. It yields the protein CASSPEASGGFYGYTF.

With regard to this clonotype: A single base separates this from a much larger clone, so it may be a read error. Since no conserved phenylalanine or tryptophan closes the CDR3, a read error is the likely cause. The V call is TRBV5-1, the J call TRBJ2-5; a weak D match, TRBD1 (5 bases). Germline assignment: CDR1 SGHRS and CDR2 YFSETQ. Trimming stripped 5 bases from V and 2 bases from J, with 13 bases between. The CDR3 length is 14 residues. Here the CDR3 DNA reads TGCGCCAGCAGGCAAGACAGTTCTCAAGAGACCCAGTACCTC. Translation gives CASRQDSSQETQYL.

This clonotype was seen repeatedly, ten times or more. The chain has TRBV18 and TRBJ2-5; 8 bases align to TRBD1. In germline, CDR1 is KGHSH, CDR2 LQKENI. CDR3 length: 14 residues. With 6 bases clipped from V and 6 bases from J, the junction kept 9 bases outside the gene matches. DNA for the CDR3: TGTGCCAGCTCCGACACAGGGGGATGGAAGACCCAGTACTTC. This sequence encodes CASSDTGGWKTQYF.

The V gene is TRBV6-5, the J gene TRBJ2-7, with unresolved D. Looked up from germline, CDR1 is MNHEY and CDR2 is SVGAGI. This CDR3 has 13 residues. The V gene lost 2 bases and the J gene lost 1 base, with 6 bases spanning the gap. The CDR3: CASSYLISYEQYF. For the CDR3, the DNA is TGTGCCAGCAGTTACCTCATATCCTACGAGCAGTACTTC.

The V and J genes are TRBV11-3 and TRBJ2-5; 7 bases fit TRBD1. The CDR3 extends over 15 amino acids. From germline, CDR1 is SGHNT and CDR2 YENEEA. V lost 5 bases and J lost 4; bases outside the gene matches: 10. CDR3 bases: TGTGCCAGCAGCCAAGAAGACAGGGTCGGAGAGACCCAGTACTTC. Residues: CASSQEDRVGETQYF.

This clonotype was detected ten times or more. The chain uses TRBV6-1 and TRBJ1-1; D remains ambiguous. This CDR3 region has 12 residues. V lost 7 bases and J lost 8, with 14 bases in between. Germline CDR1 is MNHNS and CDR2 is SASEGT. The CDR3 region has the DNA TGTGCCAGCAACAACCGGTTGGGGGAAGCTTTCTTT. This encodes CASNNRLGEAFF.

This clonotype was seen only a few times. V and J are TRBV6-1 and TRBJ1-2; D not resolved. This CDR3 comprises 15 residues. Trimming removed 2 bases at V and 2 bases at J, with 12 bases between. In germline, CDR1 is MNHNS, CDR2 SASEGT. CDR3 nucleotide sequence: TGTGCCAGCAGTGAAAAGGAGGGATTAAACTATGGCTACACCTTC. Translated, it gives CASSEKEGLNYGYTF.

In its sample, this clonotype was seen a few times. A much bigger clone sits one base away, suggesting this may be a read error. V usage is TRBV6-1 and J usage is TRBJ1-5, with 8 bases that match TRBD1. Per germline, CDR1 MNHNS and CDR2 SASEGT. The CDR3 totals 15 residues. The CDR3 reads CVSKSDRAWYQPQHF. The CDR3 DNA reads TGTGTCAGCAAATCGGACAGGGCTTGGTACCAGCCCCAGCATTTT.

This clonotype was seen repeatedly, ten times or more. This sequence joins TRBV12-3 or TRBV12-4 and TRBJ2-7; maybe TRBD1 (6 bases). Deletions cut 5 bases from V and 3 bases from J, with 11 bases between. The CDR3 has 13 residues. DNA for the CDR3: TGTGCCAGCAGTCGGGGACACCGCTACGAGCAGTACTTC. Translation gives CASSRGHRYEQYF.

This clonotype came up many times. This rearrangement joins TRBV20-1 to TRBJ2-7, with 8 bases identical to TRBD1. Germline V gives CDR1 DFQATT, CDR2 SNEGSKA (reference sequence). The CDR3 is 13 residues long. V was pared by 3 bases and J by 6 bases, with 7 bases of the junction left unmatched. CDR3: CSASSGQGAEQYF. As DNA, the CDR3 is TGCAGTGCTAGCTCTGGACAGGGCGCCGAGCAGTACTTC.

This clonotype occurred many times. DNA of the CDR3: TGCGCCAGCAGCTTTGTCGGGTTGGGGTCCGGGGAGCTGTTTTTT. Its protein product is CASSFVGLGSGELFF. The chain carries TRBV5-1 and TRBJ2-2, with D uncertain. Trimming took off 2 bases at V and 6 bases at J, with 14 bases between the two ends. CDR1 is SGHRS, CDR2 YFSETQ, per germline. CDR3 length: 15 residues. The full variable domain, its missing parts supplied by reference TRBV5-1 and TRBJ2-2, is KAGVTQTPRYLIKTRGQQVTLSCSPISGHRSVSWYQQTPGQGLQFLFEYFSETQRNKGNFPGRFSGRQFSNSRSEMNVSTLELGDSALYLCASSFVGLGSGELFFGEGSRLTVL.

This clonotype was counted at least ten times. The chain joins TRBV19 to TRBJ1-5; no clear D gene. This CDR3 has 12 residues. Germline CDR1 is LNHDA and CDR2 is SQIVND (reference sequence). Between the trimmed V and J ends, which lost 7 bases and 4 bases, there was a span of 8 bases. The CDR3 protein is CASNDLNQPQHF. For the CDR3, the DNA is TGTGCCAGTAACGACCTTAATCAGCCCCAGCATTTT.

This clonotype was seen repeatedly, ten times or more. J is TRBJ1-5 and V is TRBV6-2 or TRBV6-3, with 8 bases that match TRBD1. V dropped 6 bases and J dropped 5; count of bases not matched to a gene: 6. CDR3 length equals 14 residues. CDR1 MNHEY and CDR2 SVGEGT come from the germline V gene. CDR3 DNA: TGTGCCAGCAGCTCGGGGGACAGGTATCAGCCCCAGCATTTT. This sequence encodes CASSSGDRYQPQHF.

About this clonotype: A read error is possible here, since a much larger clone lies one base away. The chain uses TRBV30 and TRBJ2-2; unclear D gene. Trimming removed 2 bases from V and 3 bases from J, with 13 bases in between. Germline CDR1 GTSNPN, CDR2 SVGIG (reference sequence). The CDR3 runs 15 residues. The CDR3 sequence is CAWSSVGWYTGELFF. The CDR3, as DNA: TGTGCCTGGAGTAGTGTGGGGTGGTACACCGGGGAGCTGTTTTTT.

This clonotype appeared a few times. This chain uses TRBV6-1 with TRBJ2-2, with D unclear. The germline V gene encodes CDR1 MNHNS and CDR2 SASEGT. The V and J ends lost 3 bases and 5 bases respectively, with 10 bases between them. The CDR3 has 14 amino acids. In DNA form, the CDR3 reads TGTGCCAGCAGTGACCGCCCGGAGACCGGGGAGCTGTTTTTT. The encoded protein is CASSDRPETGELFF.

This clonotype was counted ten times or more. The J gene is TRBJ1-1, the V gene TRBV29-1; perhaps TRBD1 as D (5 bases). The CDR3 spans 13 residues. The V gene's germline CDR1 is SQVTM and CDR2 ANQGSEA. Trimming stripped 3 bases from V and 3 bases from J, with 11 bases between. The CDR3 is CSVEPGWDTEAFF. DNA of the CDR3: TGCAGCGTTGAGCCAGGGTGGGACACTGAAGCTTTCTTT.

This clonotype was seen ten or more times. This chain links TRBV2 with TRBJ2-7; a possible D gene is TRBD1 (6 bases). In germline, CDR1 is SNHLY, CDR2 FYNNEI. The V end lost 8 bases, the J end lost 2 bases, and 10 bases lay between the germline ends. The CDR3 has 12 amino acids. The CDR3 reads CASGGRPYEQYF. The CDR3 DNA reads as TGTGCCAGCGGGGGCCGGCCCTACGAGCAGTACTTC.

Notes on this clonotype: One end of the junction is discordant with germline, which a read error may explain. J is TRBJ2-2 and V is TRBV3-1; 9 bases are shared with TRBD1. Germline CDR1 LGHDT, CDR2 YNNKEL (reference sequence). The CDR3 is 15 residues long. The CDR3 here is CACSQTGGYTGELFF. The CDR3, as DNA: TGTGCCTGCAGCCAGACAGGGGGGTACACCGGGGAGCTGTTTTTT.

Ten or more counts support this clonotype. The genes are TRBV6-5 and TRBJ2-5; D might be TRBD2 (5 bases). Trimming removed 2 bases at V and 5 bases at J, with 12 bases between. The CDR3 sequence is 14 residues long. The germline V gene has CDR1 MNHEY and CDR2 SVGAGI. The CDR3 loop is CASSYVGRRETQYF. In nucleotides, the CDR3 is TGTGCCAGCAGTTACGTCGGACGGAGGGAGACCCAGTACTTC.

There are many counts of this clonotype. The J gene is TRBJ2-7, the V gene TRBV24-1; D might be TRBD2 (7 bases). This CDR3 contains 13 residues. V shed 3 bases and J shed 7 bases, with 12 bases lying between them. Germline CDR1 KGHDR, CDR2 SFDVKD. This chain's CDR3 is CATSDRGASEQYF. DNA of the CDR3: TGTGCCACCAGTGATCGGGGGGCGAGTGAGCAGTACTTC.

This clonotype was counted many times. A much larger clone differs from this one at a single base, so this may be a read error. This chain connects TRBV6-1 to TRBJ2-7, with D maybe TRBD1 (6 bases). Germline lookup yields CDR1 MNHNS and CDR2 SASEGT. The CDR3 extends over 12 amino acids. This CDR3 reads CTSSRGAYEQYF. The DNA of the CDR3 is TGTACCAGCTCCAGGGGTGCCTACGAGCAGTACTTC.

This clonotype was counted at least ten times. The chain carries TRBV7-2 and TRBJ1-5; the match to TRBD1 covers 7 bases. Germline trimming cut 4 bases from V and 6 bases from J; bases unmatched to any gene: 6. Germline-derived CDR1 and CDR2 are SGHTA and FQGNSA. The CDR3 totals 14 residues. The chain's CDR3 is CASSSTGLGQPQHF. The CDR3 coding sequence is TGTGCCAGCAGCTCGACAGGGCTGGGTCAGCCCCAGCATTTT.

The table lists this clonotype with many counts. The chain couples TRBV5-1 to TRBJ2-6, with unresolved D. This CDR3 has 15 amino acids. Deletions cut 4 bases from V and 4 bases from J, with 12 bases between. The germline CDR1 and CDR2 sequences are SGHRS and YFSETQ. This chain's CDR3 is CASSPSSVGANVLTF. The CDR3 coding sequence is TGCGCCAGCAGCCCGTCCTCAGTCGGGGCCAACGTCCTGACTTTC.

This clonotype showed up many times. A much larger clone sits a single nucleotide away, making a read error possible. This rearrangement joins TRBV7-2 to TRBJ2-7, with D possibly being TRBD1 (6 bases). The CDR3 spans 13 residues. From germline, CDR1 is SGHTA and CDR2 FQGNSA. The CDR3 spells CASNLGYRVKQYF. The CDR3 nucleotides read TGTGCCAGCAACTTAGGGTACAGGGTCAAGCAGTACTTC.

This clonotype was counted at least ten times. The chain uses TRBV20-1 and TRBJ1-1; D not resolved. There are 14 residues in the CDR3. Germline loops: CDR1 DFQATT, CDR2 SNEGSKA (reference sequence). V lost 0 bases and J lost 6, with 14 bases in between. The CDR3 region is CSARDTGLNSEAFF. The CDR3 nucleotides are TGCAGTGCTAGAGATACCGGCTTAAACTCTGAAGCTTTCTTT.

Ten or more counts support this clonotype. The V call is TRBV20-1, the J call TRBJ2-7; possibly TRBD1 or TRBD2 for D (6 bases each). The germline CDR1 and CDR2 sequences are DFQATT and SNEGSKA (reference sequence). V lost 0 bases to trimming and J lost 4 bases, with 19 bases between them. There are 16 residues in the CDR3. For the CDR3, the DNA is TGCAGTGCTAGAGAGCCGACCGGGGGCCCCTATTACGAGCAGTACTTC. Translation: CSAREPTGGPYYEQYF.

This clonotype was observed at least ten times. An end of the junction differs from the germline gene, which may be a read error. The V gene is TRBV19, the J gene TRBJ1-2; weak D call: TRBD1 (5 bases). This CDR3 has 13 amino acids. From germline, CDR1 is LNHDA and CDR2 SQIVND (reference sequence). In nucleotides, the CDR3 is TGTGCCGGTAGGGGCCAGCCTAACTATGGCTACACCTTC. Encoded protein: CAGRGQPNYGYTF.

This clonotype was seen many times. CDR3 sequence (DNA): TGTGCCAGCACCTTACCCCAGGCGGGTGGATTTTCACCCCTCCACTTT. Protein sequence: CASTLPQAGGFSPLHF. The chain employs TRBV6-1 and TRBJ1-6; D gene unclear. Germline V gives CDR1 MNHNS, CDR2 SASEGT. Trimming removed 7 bases at V and 9 bases at J, with 22 bases between. The length of the CDR3 is 16 residues.